The rows below give T cell receptor beta chains drawn from one sample of a study of blood T cell repertoires in COVID-19. The table came from immunoSEQ multiplex PCR; TCRdb's copy has only in-frame clones and leaves some out. Of about 83,000 clones in the sample, 86% were seen once. Material for sequencing was peripheral blood. Receptors originate from a woman of 80 years or more in a cohort sampled during active or convalescent COVID-19. Both conserved end residues are part of each CDR3. The D gene is left open where the match is weak. Clone size is stated in some rows and not others, as once, few, many or a class when expanded.

j_call cdr3_length v_call d_call clone_size cdr3_nt cdr3_aa
TRBJ1-5 14 TRBV25-1 . . TGTGCCAGCAGTGAGGCAGGGGGCAATCAGCCCCAGCATTTT CASSEAGGNQPQHF
TRBJ1-1 13 TRBV28 . once TGTGCCAGCAAGACAGTCATGAACACTGAAGCTTTCTTT CASKTVMNTEAFF
TRBJ2-5 15 TRBV5-4 TRBD2 few TGTGCCAGCAGCTGGACTAGCGGGACACAAGAGACCCAGTACTTC CASSWTSGTQETQYF
TRBJ2-3 15 TRBV5-6 TRBD2 . TGTGCCAGCAGCTTGTCTAGCGGGAGTGCAGATACGCAGTATTTT CASSLSSGSADTQYF
TRBJ2-4 17 TRBV9 TRBD1 . TGTGCCAGCAGCCTCCACGAGGGGGCTCTAGCCAAAAACATTCAGTACTTC CASSLHEGALAKNIQYF
TRBJ2-1 16 TRBV9 TRBD2 . TGTGCCAGCAGCGTGGATAGCGGGAGCTCCTACAATGAGCAGTTCTTC CASSVDSGSSYNEQFF
TRBJ2-3 14 TRBV24-1 TRBD1 . TGTGCCACCCGGGGACAGGCCGGGACAGATACGCAGTATTTT CATRGQAGTDTQYF
TRBJ1-2 14 TRBV28 TRBD1 once TGTGCCAGCAGGGGGACAGGGGCCCGCGATGGCTACACCTTC CASRGTGARDGYTF
TRBJ1-3 16 TRBV27 . few TGTGCCAGCAGTTTAACGTTCGGGAGCTCTGGAAACACCATATATTTT CASSLTFGSSGNTIYF
TRBJ2-7 13 TRBV11-2 . . TGTGCCAGCAGGTCTGGGCGAGGGGGCGAGCAGTACTTC CASRSGRGGEQYF
TRBJ1-4 15 TRBV5-4 . . TGTGCCAGCAGCTCCGGGACAACAACTAATGAAAAACTGTTTTTT CASSSGTTTNEKLFF
TRBJ1-2 17 TRBV5-1 TRBD1 . TGCGCCAGCAGCGGCAGGGACAGGGGATCTTCTAACTATGGCTACACCTTC CASSGRDRGSSNYGYTF
TRBJ2-7 15 TRBV4-1 TRBD1 . TGCGCCAGCAGCCTAGGGGGCGGACTCTCCTACGAGCAGTACTTC CASSLGGGLSYEQYF
TRBJ2-1 16 TRBV4-1 . . TGCGCCAGCAGCCCGGATGCGAGGAGCTCCTACAATGAGCAGTTCTTC CASSPDARSSYNEQFF
TRBJ1-2 14 TRBV5-1 . . TGCGCCAGCAGCTTTACAGAAGCTAACTATGGCTACACCTTC CASSFTEANYGYTF
TRBJ2-3 17 TRBV5-1 TRBD1 . TGCGCCAGCAGCTTGGAATTCCCAGGGGGCGGCGTAGATACGCAGTATTTT CASSLEFPGGGVDTQYF
TRBJ2-4 13 TRBV9 TRBD1 . TGTGCCAGCAGCGTCAGGGACAGGGACATTCAGTACTTC CASSVRDRDIQYF
TRBJ2-7 16 TRBV4-2 TRBD2 . TGTGCTTGCAGCAGACCTGGGGCGGGAGACACGTACGAGCAGTACTTC CACSRPGAGDTYEQYF
TRBJ1-1 15 TRBV5-1 . few TGCGCCAGCAGCTTGGGGCAGGGGTTTAACACTGAAGCTTTCTTT CASSLGQGFNTEAFF
TRBJ1-1 13 TRBV28 TRBD1 . TGTGCCAGCAGACTGACAGGGCGGACTGAAGCTTTCTTT CASRLTGRTEAFF
TRBJ1-1 14 TRBV27 . . TGTGCCAGCCTCCTGGGGGGGCTTGGCACTGAAGCTTTCTTT CASLLGGLGTEAFF
TRBJ1-2 13 TRBV19 TRBD1 . TGTGCCAGTAGTAACCACCAGGGGGGTGGCTACACCTTC CASSNHQGGGYTF
TRBJ2-1 14 TRBV19 TRBD1 . TGTGCCAGTAGTATACCTCGGACAGGGCATGAGCAGTTCTTC CASSIPRTGHEQFF
TRBJ2-5 17 TRBV11-2 . . TGTGCCAGCAGCCCGAGGTATGGGACTTCGTTGGGAGAGACCCAGTACTTC CASSPRYGTSLGETQYF
TRBJ2-5 14 TRBV5-1 TRBD1 . TGCGCCAGCAGCTTGGAACAGGGGCCAGAGACCCAGTACTTC CASSLEQGPETQYF
TRBJ1-1 15 TRBV27 TRBD1 . TGTGCCAGCAGGGTGGGACAGGGGGCCAACACTGAAGCTTTCTTT CASRVGQGANTEAFF
TRBJ1-2 14 TRBV18 . . TGTGCCAGCTCACCAGGAGCGCCGGGCTATGGCTACACCTTC CASSPGAPGYGYTF
TRBJ2-4 16 TRBV21-1 . . TGTGCCAGCAGCCAGGGTCTTTTAATAGCCAAAAACATTCAGTACTTC CASSQGLLIAKNIQYF
TRBJ2-5 16 TRBV9 TRBD2 . TGTGCCAGCACCCCGGGACTAGCGGGAGGGCAAGAGACCCAGTACTTC CASTPGLAGGQETQYF
TRBJ1-5 16 TRBV28 . . TGTGCCAGCACAGTTTTGAGGTCATTTAGCAATCAGCCCCAGCATTTT CASTVLRSFSNQPQHF
TRBJ2-4 15 TRBV3-1/TRBV3-2 . . TGTGCCAGCAGCGTGAACTGGGCAGGGGGGAACATTCAGTACTTC CASSVNWAGGNIQYF
TRBJ2-3 13 TRBV19 . once TGTGCCAGTAGGCCCACTAGCTCAGATACGCAGTATTTT CASRPTSSDTQYF
TRBJ1-5 14 TRBV28 TRBD1 . TGTGCCAGCAGTTTAGGACAGGGGGATCAGCCCCAGCATTTT CASSLGQGDQPQHF
TRBJ2-6 15 TRBV5-1 . . TGCGCCAGCAGCTTGGACTACTCTGGGGCCAACGTCCTGACTTTC CASSLDYSGANVLTF
TRBJ1-2 13 TRBV9 . . TGTGCCAGCAGTCGCGAGGGTAGTTATGGCTACACCTTC CASSREGSYGYTF
TRBJ2-7 15 TRBV11-2 TRBD2 . TGTGCCAGCAACAGAGCGGGACCCATAGTTGGCGAGCAGTACTTC CASNRAGPIVGEQYF
TRBJ2-1 17 TRBV3-1/TRBV3-2 TRBD2 . TGTGCCAGCAGCCAAGACCCTGCGGGAGAGTCCTACAATGAGCAGTTCTTC CASSQDPAGESYNEQFF
TRBJ2-1 15 TRBV6-5 TRBD1 . TGTGCCAGCAGAATACCGGGACAGGGCTACAATGAGCAGTTCTTC CASRIPGQGYNEQFF
TRBJ1-4 14 TRBV10-3 . . TGTGCCTCCGGGGGGGGTGCAACTAATGAAAAACTGTTTTTT CASGGGATNEKLFF
TRBJ1-1 11 TRBV29-1 . once TGCAGCGCCGAGGTAAACACTGAAGCTTTCTTT CSAEVNTEAFF
TRBJ1-2 15 TRBV4-1 TRBD1 once TGCGCCAGCAGCCAACCCGGGACAGGGGTTTTGGGCTACACCTTC CASSQPGTGVLGYTF
TRBJ1-1 15 TRBV5-8 . . TGTGCCAGCAGCACCTTCTTCAGAATGAACACTGAAGCTTTCTTT CASSTFFRMNTEAFF
TRBJ2-3 15 TRBV7-9 TRBD2 . TGTGCCAGCAGCTTAGAAGTGGGAGGGCCTCATACGCAGTATTTT CASSLEVGGPHTQYF
TRBJ2-7 15 TRBV5-1 TRBD1 . TGCGCCAGCAGCTTAGGGACAGGTATATCCTACGAGCAGTACTTC CASSLGTGISYEQYF
TRBJ1-6 14 TRBV14 . . TGTGCCAGCAGCCAGTTACAGTATAATTCACCCCTCCACTTT CASSQLQYNSPLHF
TRBJ2-3 16 TRBV24-1 TRBD2 . TGTGCCACCAGTCGAGGTAGCGGGAGTGGGACAGATACGCAGTATTTT CATSRGSGSGTDTQYF